Following are 8 T cell receptor beta chains from one sample sequenced in a study of T cell responses to AZD1222 COVID-19 vaccine. Data came from immunoSEQ multiplex PCR; TCRdb stores just in-frame clones and leaves some out. The sample yields about 150,000 clones, around 92% seen once. The specimen comprised peripheral blood, sampled on day 0 of AZD1222 vaccination. The receptors here all came from an adult in good health.

The V gene is TRBV5-6, the J gene TRBJ2-7, with TRBD2 matching over 13 bases. V dropped 0 bases and J dropped 7; count of bases not matched to a gene: 1. Germline V gene lookup returns CDR1 SGHDT and CDR2 YYEEEE. CDR3 length: 14 residues. DNA of the CDR3: TGTGCCAGCAGCTTGGTACTAGCGGGAGGGGAGCAGTACTTC. This gives the protein CASSLVLAGGEQYF.

This chain's CDR3 is CASSDPPLTGEGEKLFF. CDR3 DNA sequence: TGTGCCAGCAGTGATCCCCCACTGACAGGGGAGGGGGAAAAACTGTTTTTT. J is TRBJ1-4 and V is TRBV6-4, with TRBD1 identical over 8 bases. The CDR3 sequence is 17 residues long. Germline V CDR1 and CDR2: MRHNA, SNTAGT. The junction had 14 bases not matched to a gene; V was cut back by 3 bases and J by 8 bases.

This chain links TRBV3-1 (or the pseudogene TRBV3-2) with TRBJ1-2; TRBD1 aligns across 9 bases. Germline lookup yields CDR1 LGHDT and CDR2 YNNKEL (reference sequence). The length of the CDR3 is 13 residues. V gave up 7 bases and J gave up 7 bases; unmatched junction bases: 7. The CDR3 DNA sequence: TGTGCCAGCATTGGACAGGGGCTCGGTGGCTACACCTTC. As protein: CASIGQGLGGYTF.

J is TRBJ2-5 and V is TRBV28; possible D gene TRBD1, 5 bases. With 10 bases removed from V and 5 bases from J, the gap between germline ends came to 14 bases. The germline V gene encodes CDR1 MDHEN and CDR2 SYDVKM. This CDR3 contains 12 residues. The CDR3 is CATIRGGETQYF. Written as DNA, the CDR3 is TGTGCCACCATAAGGGGTGGGGAGACCCAGTACTTC.

The rearrangement uses TRBV7-9 and TRBJ2-3; TRBD1 aligns across 11 bases. The V gene's germline CDR1 is SEHNR and CDR2 FQNEAQ (reference sequence). Trimming at V came to 7 bases and at J to 6 bases, leaving 9 bases not matched to a gene. This CDR3 region has 15 residues. The DNA for the CDR3 is TGTGCCAGCAACCCCCGGGACAGGGGGGCGGATACGCAGTATTTT. Its protein product is CASNPRDRGADTQYF.

The rearrangement uses TRBV7-2 and TRBJ2-1, with 11 bases fitting TRBD1. Trimming removed 1 base from V and 8 bases from J; junction bases left unmatched: 4. Germline V gene data show CDR1 as SGHTA and CDR2 as FQGNSA. This CDR3 has 15 amino acids. The CDR3 reads CASSLVGQGVDEQFF. In DNA, the CDR3 is TGTGCCAGCAGCTTAGTGGGACAGGGGGTTGATGAGCAGTTCTTC.

This clone came up once. The V gene is TRBV5-1, the J gene TRBJ2-3; D unresolved. This CDR3 spans 12 amino acids. Germline CDR1 and CDR2: SGHRS and YFSETQ. Trimming removed 4 bases from V and 2 bases from J, with 5 bases in between. CDR3 region: CASSPNTDTQYF. The CDR3, as DNA: TGCGCCAGCAGCCCCAACACAGATACGCAGTATTTT.

The chain combines TRBV19 with TRBJ1-5; D is possibly TRBD1 (6 bases). The CDR3 totals 15 residues. Germline assignment: CDR1 LNHDA and CDR2 SQIVND (reference sequence). Deletions cut 1 base from V and 6 bases from J, with 13 bases between. The CDR3 nucleotides are TGTGCCAGTAGTATAGGGCAGGGGAACAGTCAGCCCCAGCATTTT. This sequence encodes CASSIGQGNSQPQHF.